A selection of T cell receptor beta chains follows, all from one sample in a study of T-cell reconstitution after alpha-beta-depleted transplantation in children. TCRdb reprocessed the PCR reads with MiXCR, giving one entry per CDR3 protein. The sample holds 500,000 or so distinct CDR3 sequences, about 10% seen once. This specimen was PBMCs, mostly from graft donor cells, taken 180 days after TCRalphabeta/CD19-depleted stem cell transplant. Source of these receptors: a female patient aged 2-9 years who had a stem cell transplant for aplastic anemia, so the T cells may come from the graft donor. Both conserved end residues are part of each CDR3. The D gene is left open where the match is weak. Size is omitted from some rows. Given values are once, few, many or a class for expanded clones.

TRBD2	TRBV6-5	few	TRBJ2-3	TGTGCCAGCAGTTACAGCGGGAGAGGAGCTAGCACAGATACGCAGTATTTT	CASSYSGRGASTDTQYF
.	TRBV24-1	.	TRBJ2-1	TGTGCCTATTCGACAGAGTACAATGAGCAGTTCTTC	CAYSTEYNEQFF
.	TRBV7-8	few	TRBJ1-1	TGTGCCAGCAGCTTAGCCTTCGGGCAGGGAGGGACTGAAGCTTTCTTT	CASSLAFGQGGTEAFF
.	TRBV5-1	few	TRBJ2-1	TGCGCCAGCAGCTCCGTCGACTACCTCCAGTACAATGAGCAGTTCTTC	CASSSVDYLQYNEQFF
TRBD1	TRBV28	few	TRBJ1-5	TGTGCCAGCAGTTTATTGGGCAGGGGGAGGATTCAGCCCCAGCATTTT	CASSLLGRGRIQPQHF
.	TRBV28	.	TRBJ2-7	TGTGCCAGCAAGGTAGGGGGGCTCGAGCAGTACTTC	CASKVGGLEQYF
.	TRBV5-5	many	TRBJ1-4	TGTGCCAGCAGCGGGACCCCTCCGAGTGAAAAACTGTTTTTT	CASSGTPPSEKLFF
TRBD2	TRBV6-5	.	TRBJ2-1	TGTGCCAGCAGTTACCGGGCGGGAGGTTACAATGAGCAGTTCTTC	CASSYRAGGYNEQFF
.	TRBV5-1	.	TRBJ2-1	TGCGCCAGCAGCCCAGCCCTTCTCGCGCCTGGCAATGAGCAGTTCTTC	CASSPALLAPGNEQFF
TRBD1	TRBV5-1	.	TRBJ2-7	TGCGCCAGCAGCTTGGGGACAGGGGGCGACGAGCAGTACTTC	CASSLGTGGDEQYF
TRBD2	TRBV4-2	.	TRBJ2-3	TGTGCCAGCAGCCGTCCCGGCGGGGCCCTAGCGGGAGGACCCCGAGGTGGGACAGATACGCAGTATTTT	CASSRPGGALAGGPRGGTDTQYF
TRBD1	TRBV10-3	few	TRBJ2-7	TGTGCCATCAGTGAGTCCTGGACAGGGTCTACGACCTACGAGCAGTACTTC	CAISESWTGSTTYEQYF
TRBD1	TRBV5-1	few	TRBJ1-1	TGCGCCAGCAGCTTGGCCCTACAGGGGGCGAGAACTGAAGCTTTCTTT	CASSLALQGARTEAFF
.	TRBV7-2	.	TRBJ1-2	TGTGCCAGCAGCTTACGTTGGGAGGCAAATAACTATGGCTACACCTTC	CASSLRWEANNYGYTF
.	TRBV4-2	.	TRBJ2-1	TGTGCCAGCAGCCAAGATGGGGCTTTCTCCTACAATGAGCAGTTCTTC	CASSQDGAFSYNEQFF
TRBD2	TRBV25-1	.	TRBJ2-1	TGTGCCAGCAGGGGACTACCCGGACTTGAGCAGTTCTTC	CASRGLPGLEQFF
TRBD2	TRBV12-3/TRBV12-4	few	TRBJ2-3	TGTGCCAGCAGTTTTGCCGGGGGGGCCCCAGATACGCAGTATTTT	CASSFAGGAPDTQYF
.	TRBV6-5	few	TRBJ2-7	TGTGCCAGCAGTTACTCGAAACGGGCGGGCGCCGGGGAGCAGTACTTC	CASSYSKRAGAGEQYF
.	TRBV5-1	.	TRBJ2-2	TGCGCCAGCAGCTCTCAGCACCGGCGAGCCATCACCGGGGAGCTGTTTTTT	CASSSQHRRAITGELFF
.	TRBV29-1	many	TRBJ1-2	TGCAGCGCTCCCGGGGCAGGTCTGGGTGGCTACACCTTC	CSAPGAGLGGYTF
.	TRBV21-1	many	TRBJ1-2	TGTGCCAGCAGCAAATTCGGGACAGCGTACTATGGCTACACCTTC	CASSKFGTAYYGYTF
TRBD2	TRBV12-5	few	TRBJ2-1	TGTGCTAGTGCCCTGACTAGCGGCAATTACAATGAGCAGTTCTTC	CASALTSGNYNEQFF
.	TRBV4-2	.	TRBJ2-7	TGTGCCAGCAGCCATGAGCCGGGACATAGCTCCTACGAGCAGTACTTC	CASSHEPGHSSYEQYF
.	TRBV9	.	TRBJ2-2	TGTGCCAGCAGCGGGCAGGGCGGGGAGCTGTTTTTT	CASSGQGGELFF
.	TRBV24-1	many	TRBJ2-2	TGTGCCACCAGTGATTTGCCGGCCGGGGCCGGGGAGCTGTTTTTT	CATSDLPAGAGELFF
.	TRBV6-5	.	TRBJ2-3	TGTGCCAGCAGTTATCCCACCCAGTACGTGTTCGAGAGCACAGATACGCAGTATTTT	CASSYPTQYVFESTDTQYF
.	TRBV7-9	few	TRBJ1-2	TGTGCCAGCAGCTTAATCGGCAGGGGAAGGGACTATGGCTACACCTTC	CASSLIGRGRDYGYTF
.	TRBV5-1	few	TRBJ2-2	TGCGCCAGCAGCTTTGGCAGGGCGAATCTCGACACCGGGGAGCTGTTTTTT	CASSFGRANLDTGELFF
TRBD2	TRBV28	few	TRBJ2-3	TGTGCCAGCAGTAAGTTTCCGGGACTAGCGGGAGCCGATACGCAGTATTTT	CASSKFPGLAGADTQYF
.	TRBV27	few	TRBJ2-6	TGTGCCAGCAGTCCCTCGCTTGGGCCATTTGGGGCCAACGTCCTGACTTTC	CASSPSLGPFGANVLTF
.	TRBV12-3/TRBV12-4	.	TRBJ2-2	TGTGCCAGCACCCGGGGAAGTTCGAACACCGGGGAGCTGTTTTTT	CASTRGSSNTGELFF
TRBD1	TRBV20-1	few	TRBJ1-1	TGCAGTGCTATTCACAGGGGGCACACTGAAGCTTTCTTT	CSAIHRGHTEAFF
.	TRBV29-1	many	TRBJ2-2	TGCAGCGTGGTAGTGACCGGGGAGCTGTTTTTT	CSVVVTGELFF
.	TRBV2	many	TRBJ2-1	TGTGCCAGCCGGGACCTAGCCCACAATGAGCAGTTCTTC	CASRDLAHNEQFF
.	TRBV7-3	few	TRBJ1-3	TGTGCCAGCAGCTTAAAGCGAGGGGCCGAGTTGATCTCTGGAAACACCATATATTTT	CASSLKRGAELISGNTIYF
.	TRBV6-1	few	TRBJ2-4	TGTGCCAGCAGTGAAGCGCTCTCACAGTTCTCGGCGTACTTC	CASSEALSQFSAYF
.	TRBV5-1	many	TRBJ2-1	TGCGCCAGCAGCTTGGTGGGGGCGGCTTACAATGAGCAGTTCTTC	CASSLVGAAYNEQFF
.	TRBV12-3/TRBV12-4	few	TRBJ1-5	TGTGCCAGCAGTTCCCCGGACGAGGGCGGTCAGCCCCAGCATTTT	CASSSPDEGGQPQHF
.	TRBV4-1	few	TRBJ2-1	TGCGCCAGCAGCCATGACTACTCCTACAATGAGCAGTTCTTC	CASSHDYSYNEQFF
.	TRBV12-3/TRBV12-4	few	TRBJ2-2	TGTGCCAGCAGCGACGGTAGACGGACTTACGGGGAGCTGTTTTTT	CASSDGRRTYGELFF
TRBD1	TRBV6-2/TRBV6-3	.	TRBJ2-6	TGTGCCAGCAGTTACTCGGACAGGGCGGGTGGGGCCAACGTCCTGACTTTC	CASSYSDRAGGANVLTF
.	TRBV21-1	.	TRBJ1-2	TGTGCCAGCAGCTCAGGACAGGGCTGCGGCGACACCTTC	CASSSGQGCGDTF
TRBD1	TRBV6-5	few	TRBJ1-5	TGTGCCAGCAGTTACGCCGGGACAGGCAATCAGCCCCAGCATTTT	CASSYAGTGNQPQHF
.	TRBV20-1	many	TRBJ2-2	TGCAGTGCTAGAGTGATAGGCGGGGAGCTGTTTTTT	CSARVIGGELFF
.	TRBV7-9	.	TRBJ1-5	TGTGCCAGCAGCGACGCCCGCAGGGCAGGCAATCAGCCCCAGCATTTT	CASSDARRAGNQPQHF
TRBD2	TRBV7-6	.	TRBJ2-1	TGTGCCAGTGAGACTAGCGGGAGAGGCAATGAGCAGTTCTTC	CASETSGRGNEQFF
.	TRBV20-1	.	TRBJ2-1	TGCAGTGCTTCGGGCCTAGGCAATGAGCAGTTCTTC	CSASGLGNEQFF
TRBD2	TRBV24-1	few	TRBJ2-1	TGTGCCACCAGTGGTGGGACTAGCGGGAGGGGCAATGAGCAGTTCTTC	CATSGGTSGRGNEQFF